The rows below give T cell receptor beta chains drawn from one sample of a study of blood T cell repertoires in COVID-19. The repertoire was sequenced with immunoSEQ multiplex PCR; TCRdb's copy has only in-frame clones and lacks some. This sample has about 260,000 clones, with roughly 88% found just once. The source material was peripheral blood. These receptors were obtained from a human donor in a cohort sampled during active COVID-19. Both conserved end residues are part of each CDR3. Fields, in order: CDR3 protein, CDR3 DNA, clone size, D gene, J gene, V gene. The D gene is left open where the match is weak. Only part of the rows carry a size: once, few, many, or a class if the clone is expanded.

CDR3aa: CASSQGRRTYEQYF
CDR3nt: TGTGCCAGCAGTCAGGGAAGGCGGACCTACGAGCAGTACTTC
abundance: .
d_gene: .
j_gene: TRBJ2-7
v_gene: TRBV6-5

CDR3aa: CASSLGGGGGYTF
CDR3nt: TGTGCCAGCAGCTTAGGGGGAGGAGGAGGCTACACCTTC
abundance: .
d_gene: .
j_gene: TRBJ1-2
v_gene: TRBV7-8

CDR3aa: CASSLSGSGPYNEQFF
CDR3nt: TGTGCCAGCAGCCTGAGCGGGAGTGGGCCCTACAATGAGCAGTTCTTC
abundance: .
d_gene: TRBD2
j_gene: TRBJ2-1
v_gene: TRBV7-3

CDR3aa: CASSPEGLAGVEQYF
CDR3nt: TGTGCCAGCAGCCCAGAGGGACTAGCGGGAGTTGAGCAGTACTTC
abundance: .
d_gene: TRBD2
j_gene: TRBJ2-7
v_gene: TRBV7-2

CDR3aa: CASSQGGLAGVGHEQFF
CDR3nt: TGCGCCAGCAGCCAAGGAGGGCTAGCGGGTGTAGGGCATGAGCAGTTCTTC
abundance: .
d_gene: TRBD2
j_gene: TRBJ2-1
v_gene: TRBV4-1

CDR3aa: CASSHSGGLNSPLHF
CDR3nt: TGTGCCAGCAGTCACTCGGGGGGGCTAAATTCACCCCTCCACTTT
abundance: .
d_gene: .
j_gene: TRBJ1-6
v_gene: TRBV25-1

CDR3aa: CASRRDYIIRDTQYF
CDR3nt: TGTGCCAGCAGGAGGGACTATATCATCAGGGATACGCAGTATTTT
abundance: .
d_gene: TRBD2
j_gene: TRBJ2-3
v_gene: TRBV2

CDR3aa: CASSIILGHYEQYF
CDR3nt: TGTGCCAGTAGTATTATACTTGGACACTACGAGCAGTACTTC
abundance: .
d_gene: .
j_gene: TRBJ2-7
v_gene: TRBV19

CDR3aa: CSVDMGSGGGTDTQYF
CDR3nt: TGCAGCGTTGATATGGGTAGCGGGGGGGGTACAGATACGCAGTATTTT
abundance: .
d_gene: TRBD2
j_gene: TRBJ2-3
v_gene: TRBV29-1

CDR3aa: CASSSEGRRYNEQFF
CDR3nt: TGTGCCAGCAGCTCGGAGGGGCGCCGCTACAATGAGCAGTTCTTC
abundance: .
d_gene: .
j_gene: TRBJ2-1
v_gene: TRBV7-8

CDR3aa: CASSLGGLGINEQFF
CDR3nt: TGTGCCAGCAGTTTGGGGGGGTTAGGGATCAATGAGCAGTTCTTC
abundance: few
d_gene: TRBD2
j_gene: TRBJ2-1
v_gene: TRBV28

CDR3aa: CASSEGGGQGRDEQYF
CDR3nt: TGTGCCAGCAGTGAAGGAGGGGGACAGGGTCGCGACGAGCAGTACTTC
abundance: .
d_gene: TRBD1
j_gene: TRBJ2-7
v_gene: TRBV6-1

CDR3aa: CASPPGLAGVRYTDTQYF
CDR3nt: TGTGCCAGTCCGCCGGGACTAGCGGGGGTAAGATATACAGATACGCAGTATTTT
abundance: .
d_gene: TRBD2
j_gene: TRBJ2-3
v_gene: TRBV19

CDR3aa: CASSQGSYSGNTIYF
CDR3nt: TGTGCCAGCAGTCAGGGTTCCTACTCTGGAAACACCATATATTTT
abundance: .
d_gene: .
j_gene: TRBJ1-3
v_gene: TRBV28

CDR3aa: CASRDPSRQGEDEQFF
CDR3nt: TGCGCCAGCCGTGACCCCTCTAGACAGGGTGAGGATGAGCAGTTCTTC
abundance: .
d_gene: TRBD1
j_gene: TRBJ2-1
v_gene: TRBV10-2

CDR3aa: CSVGGTGGQPQHF
CDR3nt: TGCAGCGTTGGAGGGACAGGGGGTCAGCCCCAGCATTTT
abundance: .
d_gene: TRBD1
j_gene: TRBJ1-5
v_gene: TRBV29-1

CDR3aa: CASTRRQVDSPLHF
CDR3nt: TGTGCCAGCACACGTCGGCAGGTAGATTCACCCCTCCACTTT
abundance: .
d_gene: .
j_gene: TRBJ1-6
v_gene: TRBV6-5

CDR3aa: CASSWGGTYEQYF
CDR3nt: TGTGCCAGCAGTTGGGGCGGAACCTACGAGCAGTACTTC
abundance: .
d_gene: .
j_gene: TRBJ2-7
v_gene: TRBV28

CDR3aa: CASSVTGRRNEKLFF
CDR3nt: TGTGCCAGCAGTGTAACAGGGCGGCGTAATGAAAAACTGTTTTTT
abundance: .
d_gene: .
j_gene: TRBJ1-4
v_gene: TRBV6-2/TRBV6-3

CDR3aa: CASRVGGSSGNTIYF
CDR3nt: TGTGCCAGCAGAGTCGGCGGGAGCTCTGGAAACACCATATATTTT
abundance: .
d_gene: .
j_gene: TRBJ1-3
v_gene: TRBV28

CDR3aa: CSVDRENTEAFF
CDR3nt: TGCAGCGTTGACAGGGAGAACACTGAAGCTTTCTTT
abundance: .
d_gene: .
j_gene: TRBJ1-1
v_gene: TRBV29-1

CDR3aa: CASSLEGAGGYTF
CDR3nt: TGTGCCAGCAGCTTGGAGGGGGCGGGAGGCTACACCTTC
abundance: .
d_gene: TRBD1
j_gene: TRBJ1-2
v_gene: TRBV7-9

CDR3aa: CASSLLPARSYNEQFF
CDR3nt: TGTGCCAGCAGTTTACTCCCAGCTAGGTCCTACAATGAGCAGTTCTTC
abundance: .
d_gene: .
j_gene: TRBJ2-1
v_gene: TRBV27

CDR3aa: CASSIETSGDSPLHF
CDR3nt: TGTGCCAGTAGTATAGAAACTTCTGGAGATTCACCCCTCCACTTT
abundance: .
d_gene: .
j_gene: TRBJ1-6
v_gene: TRBV19

CDR3aa: CASSPRELEGSTEAFF
CDR3nt: TGTGCCAGCTCACCCCGGGAGCTCGAGGGGAGTACTGAAGCTTTCTTT
abundance: .
d_gene: .
j_gene: TRBJ1-1
v_gene: TRBV18

CDR3aa: CASSRQGGDEQFF
CDR3nt: TGTGCCAGCAGCCGACAGGGTGGAGATGAGCAGTTCTTC
abundance: .
d_gene: TRBD1
j_gene: TRBJ2-1
v_gene: TRBV7-3

CDR3aa: CASSFSQGLNGYTF
CDR3nt: TGTGCCAGCAGTTTTTCCCAGGGATTGAATGGCTACACCTTC
abundance: once
d_gene: .
j_gene: TRBJ1-2
v_gene: TRBV27

CDR3aa: CASSIRRREIGVEQYF
CDR3nt: TGTGCCAGTAGTATAAGGCGGAGGGAGATCGGGGTCGAGCAGTACTTC
abundance: .
d_gene: .
j_gene: TRBJ2-7
v_gene: TRBV19

CDR3aa: CASSLEAQGAGYTF
CDR3nt: TGCGCCAGCAGCTTGGAAGCGCAGGGGGCTGGCTACACCTTC
abundance: .
d_gene: TRBD1
j_gene: TRBJ1-2
v_gene: TRBV5-1

CDR3aa: CASSEPGGHIHEQFF
CDR3nt: TGCGCCAGCAGTGAGCCGGGGGGGCATATTCATGAGCAGTTCTTC
abundance: .
d_gene: TRBD2
j_gene: TRBJ2-1
v_gene: TRBV10-2

CDR3aa: CATSSGTTVYGYTF
CDR3nt: TGTGCCACCAGCAGCGGGACAACTGTCTATGGCTACACCTTC
abundance: .
d_gene: .
j_gene: TRBJ1-2
v_gene: TRBV15

CDR3aa: CASSKIETSGAISYEQYF
CDR3nt: TGTGCCAGCAGCAAAATAGAGACTAGCGGGGCGATTTCCTACGAGCAGTACTTC
abundance: .
d_gene: .
j_gene: TRBJ2-7
v_gene: TRBV21-1

CDR3aa: CASSFGGDQPQHF
CDR3nt: TGCGCCAGCAGCTTCGGCGGAGATCAGCCCCAGCATTTT
abundance: once
d_gene: .
j_gene: TRBJ1-5
v_gene: TRBV5-1